The clone carrying this T cell receptor beta chain was recorded many times. What it binds is not known. TCR beta CDR3 sequences were amplified from RNA transcripts. TCR CDR3 underwent first-round RT-PCR with the HTBI primer set. TCRdb ran MiXCR on the multiplex PCR reads and lists one entry per CDR3 protein. The profile covers about 200,000 distinct CDR3 sequences, with less than 20% appearing a single time and around 52% taken by the ten largest. This record belongs to a study of T cells in Graves' hyperthyroidism and ophthalmopathy. There are 16 residues in the CDR3. The germline gives CDR1 KGHDR, CDR2 SFDVKD. With 3 bases removed from V and 2 bases from J, the gap between germline ends came to 15 bases. General study points: Classification by a 13 V-J model distinguished ophthalmopathy from stable hyperthyroidism. The model forecast ophthalmopathy, anticipating it by a median approximately 7 months before onset.

Not enrolled were patients with uncontrolled infection, other autoimmune disease, pregnancy or lactation. The sequencing sample was made of blood. The sequence came from a woman in her forties or fifties with Graves' hyperthyroidism. V gene TRBV24-1 combines with J gene TRBJ1-2; maybe TRBD1 (6 bases). The CDR3 reads CATSDPGQGRNYGYTF. DNA for the CDR3: TGTGCCACCAGTGATCCCGGGCAGGGGCGGAACTATGGCTACACCTTC.